These 24 T cell receptor beta chains came from one sample sequenced in a study of identical twins. TCRdb independently ran MiXCR on the 5' RACE reads; one entry per CDR3 protein. The sample has approximately 1.8 million distinct CDR3 sequences, roughly a third seen once. Sequenced material: cord blood. All receptors come from a newborn girl in good health.

This clonotype was found once. A junction end diverges from the germline sequence, so it may reflect a read error. The gene calls are TRBV9 and TRBJ1-1, with TRBD1 matching over 8 bases. Germline CDR1 SGDLS, CDR2 YYNGEE. This CDR3 spans 13 amino acids. The CDR3 reads CSSSGQGNTEAFF. CDR3 nucleotides: TGTTCCAGCAGCGGACAGGGGAACACTGAAGCTTTCTTT. Filled out from reference TRBV9 and TRBJ1-1, the complete variable domain reads DSGVTQTPKHLITATGQRVTLRCSPRSGDLSVYWYQQSLDQGLQFLIQYYNGEERAKGNILERFSAQQFPDLHSELNLSSLELGDSALYFCSSSGQGNTEAFFGQGTRLTVV.

V usage is TRBV7-9 and J usage is TRBJ2-1; D ambiguous. Germline V gene sequence: CDR1 SEHNR, CDR2 FQNEAQ (reference sequence). Trimming left V 0 bases short and J 7 bases short, with 22 bases between. The CDR3 consists of 18 residues. DNA of the CDR3: TGTGCCAGCAGCTTAGCATCGCCCAGCGCCTCTTGGCGGAATGAGCAGTTCTTC. Translation gives CASSLASPSASWRNEQFF.

This chain joins TRBV4-1 and TRBJ1-2; D is possibly TRBD1 (6 bases). Germline values: CDR1 MGHRA, CDR2 YSYEKL. The CDR3 is 15 amino acids. Trimming took 3 bases from V and 4 from J, leaving 15 bases between them. The CDR3 coding sequence is TGCGCCAGCAGCCATCCCACGACAGGCCGCTATGGCTACACCTTC. Residues: CASSHPTTGRYGYTF.

This clonotype was detected a few times. The genes are TRBV4-2 and TRBJ2-1, with TRBD2 matching over 9 bases. CDR1 is LGHNA, CDR2 YNFKEQ, per germline. With V trimmed by 0 bases and J by 9 bases, 12 bases remained unmatched. The CDR3 length is 17 residues. DNA for the CDR3: TGTGCCAGCAGCCAAGATGAAGGCGGGGGGGCCTATGGTGAGCAGTTCTTC. Its protein product is CASSQDEGGGAYGEQFF.

This clonotype was observed a handful of times. This sequence joins TRBV13 and TRBJ2-1; 14 bases map to TRBD2. This CDR3 has 18 amino acids. The ends lost 5 bases at V and 4 bases at J; junction bases unmatched: 10. CDR1 and CDR2 from the germline V gene are PRHDT and FYEKMQ (reference sequence). The CDR3 DNA sequence: TGTGCCAGCAGCGCGTTGACTAGCGGGAGGGAAGGGTACAATGAGCAGTTCTTC. Translating gives CASSALTSGREGYNEQFF.

This CDR3 is CATSDWYSGSSYNEQFF. For the CDR3, the DNA is TGTGCCACCAGTGATTGGTATAGCGGGAGCTCCTACAATGAGCAGTTCTTC. The chain couples TRBV24-1 to TRBJ2-1; 9 bases agree with TRBD2. CDR3 length: 17 amino acids. Germline assignment: CDR1 KGHDR and CDR2 SFDVKD. J gave up 0 bases and V 2 bases, and 4 bases lay outside the gene matches.

This clonotype showed up just a few times. The chain links TRBV15 to TRBJ2-4; maybe TRBD2 (5 bases). Germline CDR1 and CDR2: LNHNV and YYDKDF (reference sequence). The CDR3 extends over 19 amino acids. With 0 bases removed from V and 0 bases from J, the gap between germline ends came to 18 bases. The DNA for the CDR3 is TGTGCCACCAGCAGAGATCGTCTCGGGGTTGGTTTAGCCAAAAACATTCAGTACTTC. This codes for CATSRDRLGVGLAKNIQYF.

A few counts support this clonotype. The chain is built from TRBV2 and TRBJ1-2, with D maybe TRBD1 (5 bases). This CDR3 comprises 14 residues. CDR1 SNHLY and CDR2 FYNNEI come from the germline V gene. V lost 3 bases and J 4 bases, leaving 12 bases between the germline ends. The CDR3: CASSEVEGLYGYTF. CDR3 coding DNA: TGTGCCAGCAGTGAGGTCGAGGGGCTCTATGGCTACACCTTC.

This clonotype was found once. The J gene is TRBJ2-1, the V gene TRBV5-1; weak D call: TRBD1 (5 bases). The CDR3 sequence is 16 residues long. The ends were cut back, 1 base at V and 10 bases at J, with 21 bases in the middle. Germline CDR1 SGHRS, CDR2 YFSETQ. CDR3 DNA sequence: TGCGCCAGCAGCTTGCTGGGGCCCCGAACTACCTACGAGCAGTTCTTC. Its protein is CASSLLGPRTTYEQFF.

The V call is TRBV20-1, the J call TRBJ2-5, with D perhaps TRBD2 (5 bases). Germline CDR1 DFQATT, CDR2 SNEGSKA (reference sequence). The CDR3 consists of 12 residues. V shed 1 base and J shed 3 bases, with 6 bases lying between them. The CDR3 sequence is CSARGLKETQYF. The CDR3 DNA sequence: TGCAGTGCTAGAGGACTAAAAGAGACCCAGTACTTC.

This chain joins TRBV6-1 and TRBJ2-2; D remains unclear. With 8 bases removed from V and 1 base from J, the gap between germline ends came to 14 bases. Germline CDR1 and CDR2: MNHNS and SASEGT. The CDR3 consists of 15 residues. The CDR3 nucleotides are TGTGCCAGCCGTAATGACATATGGAACACCGGGGAGCTGTTTTTT. This translates into CASRNDIWNTGELFF.

The chain joins TRBV27 to TRBJ1-2; D is ambiguous. V shed 3 bases and J shed 5 bases, with 10 bases lying between them. The length of the CDR3 is 13 residues. CDR1 is MNHEY and CDR2 is SMNVEV in the germline V gene (reference sequence). Here the CDR3 DNA reads TGTGCCAGCAGTTTCGCAGGCCGGTATGGCTACACCTTC. Amino acid sequence: CASSFAGRYGYTF.

This clonotype came up a few times. The DNA of the CDR3 is TGCAGTGCTAACGAAGGGGGCCAAGAGACCCAGTACTTC. This sequence encodes CSANEGGQETQYF. V usage is TRBV20-1 and J usage is TRBJ2-5; maybe TRBD1 (6 bases). Looked up from germline, CDR1 is DFQATT and CDR2 is SNEGSKA (reference sequence). Trimming stripped 4 bases from V and 1 base from J, with 10 bases between. CDR3 size: 13 residues.

About this clonotype itself: A much larger clone lies one base from this, so it may be a read error. The chain couples TRBV25-1 to TRBJ2-3; D remains ambiguous. The germline V gene has CDR1 MGHDK and CDR2 SYGVNS. V was cut by 4 bases and J by 10 bases, with 12 bases left in between. The CDR3 length is 12 residues. The DNA of the CDR3 is TGTGCCAGCAGTGGACCGGAAAGTGCGCAGTATTTT. It codes for CASSGPESAQYF.

A few counts support this clonotype. The CDR3 region has the DNA TGTGCCAGCAGTTCCCGACTAGCGGGATTGGAGACCCAGTACTTC. Its translation: CASSSRLAGLETQYF. The chain carries TRBV6-5 and TRBJ2-5, with 11 positions matching TRBD2. The CDR3 length is 15 residues. Germline V gives CDR1 MNHEY, CDR2 SVGAGI. Trimming cost V 4 bases and J 5 bases; bases outside gene matches: 6.

This sequence joins TRBV28 and TRBJ2-3, with D perhaps matching TRBD1 or TRBD2 (5 bases each). The length of the CDR3 is 13 residues. With 0 bases removed from V and 7 bases from J, the gap between germline ends came to 8 bases. Germline lookup yields CDR1 MDHEN and CDR2 SYDVKM. This CDR3 is CASSLWGDNTQYF. The CDR3 DNA follows: TGTGCCAGCAGTTTATGGGGGGATAATACGCAGTATTTT.

This clonotype was seen only a few times. The DNA of the CDR3 is TGCGCCAGCAGCTTGGTCGGGACAGCGGGTTCCTACGAGCAGTACTTC. This translates into CASSLVGTAGSYEQYF. This sequence joins TRBV5-1 and TRBJ2-7, with D possibly being TRBD1 (7 bases). CDR1 SGHRS and CDR2 YFSETQ come from the germline V gene. The CDR3 length is 16 residues. Trimming pared 0 bases from V and 1 base from J, leaving 14 bases between.

The V and J genes are TRBV28 and TRBJ2-1, with D perhaps TRBD1 or TRBD2 (7 bases each). V was shortened by 5 bases and J by 7 bases, with 15 bases between the two germline ends. This CDR3 region has 14 residues. Germline V gives CDR1 MDHEN, CDR2 SYDVKM. The CDR3 here is CASSGGRGGNEQFF. The CDR3 DNA reads as TGTGCCAGCAGTGGGGGCAGGGGGGGGAATGAGCAGTTCTTC.

This clonotype has more than one count but fewer than ten. The chain employs TRBV9 and TRBJ2-7; D is unclear. V lost 3 bases and J 2 bases, leaving 12 bases between the germline ends. This CDR3 has 14 residues. The germline gives CDR1 SGDLS, CDR2 YYNGEE. CDR3 bases: TGTGCCAGCAGCGCCCCTCTCCCACCCTACGAGCAGTACTTC. The encoded protein is CASSAPLPPYEQYF.

The genes are TRBV15 and TRBJ2-1, with D perhaps matching TRBD2 (6 bases). This CDR3 has 15 residues. V dropped 0 bases and J dropped 2 bases, with 8 bases sitting between them. Germline-derived CDR1 and CDR2 are LNHNV and YYDKDF (reference sequence). The CDR3 is CATSRDSGAYNEQFF. CDR3 DNA: TGTGCCACCAGCAGAGATTCGGGGGCCTACAATGAGCAGTTCTTC.

Of note for this clonotype: A read error may produce the germline difference seen at one junction end. The chain combines TRBV7-2 with TRBJ2-4, with D tentatively TRBD1 or TRBD2 (5 bases each). The length of the CDR3 is 15 residues. Germline V gene lookup returns CDR1 SGHTA and CDR2 FQGNSA. CDR3 nucleotide sequence: TGTGCCAGCAGCCTAGCAGGGTGGGTCAAAAACATTCAGTACTTC. Its translation is CASSLAGWVKNIQYF. The entire variable domain, with the rest obtained from reference TRBV7-2 and TRBJ2-4, is as follows: GAGVSQSPSNKVTEKGKDVELRCDPISGHTALYWYRQSLGQGLEFLIYFQGNSAPDKSGLPSDRFSAERTGGSVSTLTIQRTQQEDSAVYLCASSLAGWVKNIQYFGAGTRLSVL.

This clonotype turned up a few times. The V and J genes are TRBV6-1 and TRBJ2-7; TRBD1 aligns across 9 bases. The CDR3 totals 16 residues. CDR1 and CDR2 (germline): MNHNS, SASEGT. V dropped 5 bases and J dropped 2; count of bases not matched to a gene: 10. The DNA for the CDR3 is TGTGCCAGCAGTACCGTCGGGACAGGGCCCCCCTACGAGCAGTACTTC. As protein: CASSTVGTGPPYEQYF.

This clonotype was counted between two and nine times. The V gene is TRBV18, the J gene TRBJ2-1, with D perhaps assigned TRBD1 or TRBD2 (6 bases each). Between the trimmed V and J ends, which lost 0 bases and 6 bases, there was a span of 15 bases. Germline V gives CDR1 KGHSH, CDR2 LQKENI. CDR3 length equals 16 residues. CDR3: CASSPPGGQPGNEQFF. CDR3 bases: TGTGCCAGCTCACCACCGGGGGGACAACCAGGCAATGAGCAGTTCTTC.

Ten or more counts support this clonotype. The chain recombines TRBV25-1 with TRBJ2-7, with 11 bases fitting TRBD2. V shed 0 bases, J shed 1 base, and the junction held 5 bases outside the gene matches. The CDR3 is 17 amino acids. The germline gives CDR1 MGHDK, CDR2 SYGVNS. CDR3 DNA: TGTGCCAGCAGTGAATACCCCGGACTAGCGGGTTCCTACGAGCAGTACTTC. Protein product: CASSEYPGLAGSYEQYF.